Listed below are T cell receptor beta chains from one sample, sequenced in a study of T cell responses to AZD1222 COVID-19 vaccine. Assay used: immunoSEQ multiplex PCR; TCRdb lists only in-frame clones, some missing. The profile shows 73,000 or so clones, around 82% of them singletons. This specimen was peripheral blood, taken 28 days after the second AZD1222 dose. Every receptor here comes from an adult who received the AZD1222 COVID-19 vaccine. CDR3s include the opening cysteine and the closing phenylalanine or tryptophan. The order of the fields is D gene, V gene, clone size, J gene, CDR3 DNA, CDR3 protein. A D gene is named only where the DNA matches it firmly. Expanded clones are given a class, and other clones once, few, many or no size at all.

d_call: TRBD1; v_call: TRBV5-1; clone_size: NA; j_call: TRBJ1-2; cdr3_nt: TGCGCCAGCAGCTTGATTGGGGGCAGGGGGATCTATGGCTACACCTTC; cdr3_aa: CASSLIGGRGIYGYTF
d_call: NA; v_call: TRBV12-3/TRBV12-4; clone_size: NA; j_call: TRBJ1-1; cdr3_nt: TGTGCCAGCGGCCAAGGACAGTACACTGAAGCTTTCTTT; cdr3_aa: CASGQGQYTEAFF
d_call: NA; v_call: TRBV13; clone_size: NA; j_call: TRBJ2-7; cdr3_nt: TGTGCCAGCAGCTTAGTAGGGGGCGAGCAGTACTTC; cdr3_aa: CASSLVGGEQYF
d_call: NA; v_call: TRBV6-2/TRBV6-3; clone_size: NA; j_call: TRBJ2-3; cdr3_nt: TGTGCCAGCAGTTACGGGGGGCCAGGTGCGAGCACAGATACGCAGTATTTT; cdr3_aa: CASSYGGPGASTDTQYF
d_call: TRBD1; v_call: TRBV7-9; clone_size: NA; j_call: TRBJ1-6; cdr3_nt: TGTGCCAGCAGCACTGACAGGGGTGGTGCACCCCTCCACTTT; cdr3_aa: CASSTDRGGAPLHF
d_call: TRBD2; v_call: TRBV6-5; clone_size: few; j_call: TRBJ2-7; cdr3_nt: TGTGCCAGCAGTTCTAGCGGGGCCGCCTACGAGCAGTACTTC; cdr3_aa: CASSSSGAAYEQYF
d_call: NA; v_call: TRBV5-1; clone_size: once; j_call: TRBJ2-1; cdr3_nt: TGCGCCAGCAGGGCGAGTGTCAGCAATGAGCAGTTCTTC; cdr3_aa: CASRASVSNEQFF
d_call: NA; v_call: TRBV18; clone_size: NA; j_call: TRBJ2-3; cdr3_nt: TGTGCCAGCTCACCACGGCCCGGAAGGGGTACGCAGTATTTT; cdr3_aa: CASSPRPGRGTQYF
d_call: NA; v_call: TRBV11-2; clone_size: NA; j_call: TRBJ2-7; cdr3_nt: TGTGCCAGCAGCTTAGCGTCCTCGGGCTACTACGAGCAGTACTTC; cdr3_aa: CASSLASSGYYEQYF
d_call: TRBD2; v_call: TRBV5-8; clone_size: NA; j_call: TRBJ2-3; cdr3_nt: TGTGCCAGCAGCCCGTGGACTAGCGTAGCCGATACGCAGTATTTT; cdr3_aa: CASSPWTSVADTQYF
d_call: TRBD1; v_call: TRBV18; clone_size: once; j_call: TRBJ2-2; cdr3_nt: TGTGCCAGCTCACCACTACAGGGGACGGACACCGGGGAGCTGTTTTTT; cdr3_aa: CASSPLQGTDTGELFF
d_call: NA; v_call: TRBV5-6; clone_size: NA; j_call: TRBJ1-1; cdr3_nt: TGTGCCAGCAGCCCTGTAGGGAACACTGAAGCTTTCTTT; cdr3_aa: CASSPVGNTEAFF
d_call: TRBD2; v_call: TRBV20-1; clone_size: once; j_call: TRBJ2-3; cdr3_nt: TGCAGTGCTAGTCTAGCGGGGGGACTAGCAGATACGCAGTATTTT; cdr3_aa: CSASLAGGLADTQYF
d_call: TRBD1; v_call: TRBV5-6; clone_size: NA; j_call: TRBJ1-2; cdr3_nt: TGTGCCAGCAGCGCACAGGGGCCCCGTAGGGATGGCTACACCTTC; cdr3_aa: CASSAQGPRRDGYTF
d_call: NA; v_call: TRBV5-1; clone_size: NA; j_call: TRBJ2-3; cdr3_nt: TGCGCCAGCAGCTTGCCCGGAAGCGATACGCAGTATTTT; cdr3_aa: CASSLPGSDTQYF
d_call: TRBD1; v_call: TRBV2; clone_size: NA; j_call: TRBJ1-4; cdr3_nt: TGTGCCAGCAGTGCGCTACAGGGGGCGGGTAATGAAAAACTGTTTTTT; cdr3_aa: CASSALQGAGNEKLFF
d_call: TRBD2; v_call: TRBV30; clone_size: few; j_call: TRBJ2-5; cdr3_nt: TGTGCCTGGAATAGCGGGGGGGCCGGGACCCAGTACTTC; cdr3_aa: CAWNSGGAGTQYF
d_call: NA; v_call: TRBV7-9; clone_size: NA; j_call: TRBJ1-1; cdr3_nt: TGTGCCATCCGGGGGGATAACACTGAAGCTTTCTTT; cdr3_aa: CAIRGDNTEAFF
d_call: TRBD1; v_call: TRBV28; clone_size: NA; j_call: TRBJ2-5; cdr3_nt: TGTGCCAGCAGGATGCCGGGACAGGGGTCGGAGACCCAGTACTTC; cdr3_aa: CASRMPGQGSETQYF
d_call: NA; v_call: TRBV4-1; clone_size: NA; j_call: TRBJ2-2; cdr3_nt: TGCGCCAGCAGCCCTAATAAGGGCAGAAACACCGGGGAGCTGTTTTTT; cdr3_aa: CASSPNKGRNTGELFF
d_call: NA; v_call: TRBV11-3; clone_size: NA; j_call: TRBJ2-5; cdr3_nt: TGTGCCAGCAGCCAGACGGGAGCAGAGACCCAGTACTTC; cdr3_aa: CASSQTGAETQYF
d_call: NA; v_call: TRBV5-4; clone_size: NA; j_call: TRBJ2-7; cdr3_nt: TGTGCCAGCAGCTTCGGGGCCTACGAGCAGTACTTC; cdr3_aa: CASSFGAYEQYF
d_call: NA; v_call: TRBV5-4; clone_size: NA; j_call: TRBJ1-1; cdr3_nt: TGTGCCAGCAGCTTGGGTGGGGGGCGCATGTCCACTGAAGCTTTCTTT; cdr3_aa: CASSLGGGRMSTEAFF
d_call: TRBD2; v_call: TRBV23-1; clone_size: NA; j_call: TRBJ2-1; cdr3_nt: TGCGCCAGCAGTCAACGGGGGGATCTGTTGGGCCCCTACAATGAGCAGTTCTTC; cdr3_aa: CASSQRGDLLGPYNEQFF
d_call: TRBD2; v_call: TRBV4-2; clone_size: NA; j_call: TRBJ2-3; cdr3_nt: TGTGCCAGCAGCCAAGGGACTAGCGTTGATACGCAGTATTTT; cdr3_aa: CASSQGTSVDTQYF